The 8 T cell receptor beta chains presented below share a single source sample, sequenced in a study of low-dose radiotherapy and immunotherapy resistance in tumors (dated 2022 in TCRdb). The time point label, as the study defines it: after trial treatment. In the paper's terms, the treatment or condition label means: LDRT plus nivolumab, ipilimumab, low-dose cyclophosphamide and aspirin (RACIN trial). The run used an Illumina HiSeq 2500. Superscript III and a set of TRAV- and TRBV-specific primers were used to synthesize first-strand cDNA, so that both TCRalpha and TCRbeta chains were covered. TCRs were amplified for 15 to 20 PCR cycles with Phusion, using a constant-region primer paired with the adapter attached to the V primers. Clones were called with MiXCR by TCRdb after fastp trimmed the public reads at Q25, and only in-frame beta chains were retained. For every CDR3 protein sequence, its rows merge into one entry that carries the most common genes and DNA. This sample is represented by about 91,000 distinct CDR3 sequences; 20% to 25% of them were singletons. 10% to 15% of the sample is taken by the ten largest.

This specimen was PBMCs, taken after low-dose radiotherapy plus immunotherapy. The receptors were sampled from a female donor with ovarian cancer.

The table lists this clonotype with many counts. The CDR3 spells CASSLAGYRREDTEAFF. The CDR3 DNA follows: TGTGCCAGCAGCTTAGCGGGGTACAGGAGGGAGGACACTGAAGCTTTCTTT. V is TRBV7-8 and J is TRBJ1-1, with D tentatively TRBD1 (5 bases). The CDR3 covers 17 residues. Germline V CDR1 and CDR2: SGHVS, FQNEAQ. V gave up 0 bases and J gave up 3 bases, with 17 bases separating them. Full variable domain (remainder filled in from reference TRBV7-8 and TRBJ1-1): GAGVSQSPRYKVAKRGQDVALRCDPISGHVSLFWYQQALGQGPEFLTYFQNEAQLDKSGLPSDRFFAERPEGSVSTLKIQRTQQEDSAVYLCASSLAGYRREDTEAFFGQGTRLTVV.

Details on this clonotype: A far larger clone is off by one base, so a read error is likely. V and J are TRBV28 and TRBJ2-3; D call uncertain. The CDR3 sequence is 12 residues long. The germline CDR1 and CDR2 sequences are MDHEN and SYDVKM. For the CDR3, the DNA is TGTGTCACCGGAGCGAGCACAGATACGCAGTATTTT. Its protein is CVTGASTDTQYF.

This clonotype was counted at least ten times. CDR3 loop: CSVGKTVQNTEAFF. The CDR3, as DNA: TGCAGCGTTGGGAAGACGGTACAGAACACTGAAGCTTTCTTT. The V call is TRBV29-1, the J call TRBJ1-1; no firm D call. The CDR3 has 14 amino acids. Germline CDR1 reads SQVTM; CDR2 reads ANQGSEA. V lost 4 bases and J 1 base, leaving 13 bases between the germline ends.

This clonotype was recorded at least ten times. The chain has TRBV4-3 and TRBJ2-1; 10 positions agree with TRBD2. V dropped 3 bases and J dropped 3; count of bases not matched to a gene: 8. This CDR3 region has 17 residues. Germline V lookup: CDR1 LGHNA, CDR2 YSLEER. This CDR3 reads CASSHSPSSGGYNEQFF. The CDR3 DNA is TGCGCCAGCAGCCACTCGCCCTCTAGCGGGGGCTACAATGAGCAGTTCTTC.

This clonotype was observed at least ten times. The V and J genes are TRBV19 and TRBJ1-4; 12 bases line up with TRBD1. CDR1 and CDR2 from the germline V gene are LNHDA and SQIVND (reference sequence). The CDR3 contains 15 residues. J gave up 8 bases and V 3 bases, and 4 bases lay outside the gene matches. This CDR3 is CASSIHGTGGEKLFF. For the CDR3, the DNA is TGTGCCAGTAGTATTCATGGGACAGGGGGCGAAAAACTGTTTTTT.

This chain uses TRBV27 with TRBJ2-5; the D is unclear. CDR3 size: 13 residues. CDR1 and CDR2 (germline): MNHEY, SMNVEV (reference sequence). Deletions cut 5 bases from V and 1 base from J, with 8 bases between. CDR3 sequence reads: CASSPHSQETQYF. CDR3 DNA: TGTGCCAGCAGTCCCCATTCCCAAGAGACCCAGTACTTC.

This clonotype has ten or more counts. V usage is TRBV19 and J usage is TRBJ1-2, with D tentatively TRBD1 (5 bases). Deletions cut 0 bases from V and 4 bases from J, with 9 bases between. The germline V gene encodes CDR1 LNHDA and CDR2 SQIVND (reference sequence). The CDR3 extends over 14 amino acids. In DNA, the CDR3 is TGTGCCAGTAGTATAGAAGGGGAGGGCTATGGCTACACCTTC. Amino acid sequence: CASSIEGEGYGYTF.

About this clonotype: A far larger clone is off by one base, so a read error is likely. This chain joins TRBV2 and TRBJ1-3; a possible D gene is TRBD1 (5 bases). This CDR3 is built from 16 residues. The germline V gene has CDR1 SNHLY and CDR2 FYNNEI. Trimming pared 5 bases from V and 8 bases from J, leaving 22 bases between. The CDR3 protein is CASSPRARGLGDTIYF. Here the CDR3 DNA reads TGTGCCAGCAGTCCCCGGGCGCGGGGATTGGGGGACACCATATATTTT.